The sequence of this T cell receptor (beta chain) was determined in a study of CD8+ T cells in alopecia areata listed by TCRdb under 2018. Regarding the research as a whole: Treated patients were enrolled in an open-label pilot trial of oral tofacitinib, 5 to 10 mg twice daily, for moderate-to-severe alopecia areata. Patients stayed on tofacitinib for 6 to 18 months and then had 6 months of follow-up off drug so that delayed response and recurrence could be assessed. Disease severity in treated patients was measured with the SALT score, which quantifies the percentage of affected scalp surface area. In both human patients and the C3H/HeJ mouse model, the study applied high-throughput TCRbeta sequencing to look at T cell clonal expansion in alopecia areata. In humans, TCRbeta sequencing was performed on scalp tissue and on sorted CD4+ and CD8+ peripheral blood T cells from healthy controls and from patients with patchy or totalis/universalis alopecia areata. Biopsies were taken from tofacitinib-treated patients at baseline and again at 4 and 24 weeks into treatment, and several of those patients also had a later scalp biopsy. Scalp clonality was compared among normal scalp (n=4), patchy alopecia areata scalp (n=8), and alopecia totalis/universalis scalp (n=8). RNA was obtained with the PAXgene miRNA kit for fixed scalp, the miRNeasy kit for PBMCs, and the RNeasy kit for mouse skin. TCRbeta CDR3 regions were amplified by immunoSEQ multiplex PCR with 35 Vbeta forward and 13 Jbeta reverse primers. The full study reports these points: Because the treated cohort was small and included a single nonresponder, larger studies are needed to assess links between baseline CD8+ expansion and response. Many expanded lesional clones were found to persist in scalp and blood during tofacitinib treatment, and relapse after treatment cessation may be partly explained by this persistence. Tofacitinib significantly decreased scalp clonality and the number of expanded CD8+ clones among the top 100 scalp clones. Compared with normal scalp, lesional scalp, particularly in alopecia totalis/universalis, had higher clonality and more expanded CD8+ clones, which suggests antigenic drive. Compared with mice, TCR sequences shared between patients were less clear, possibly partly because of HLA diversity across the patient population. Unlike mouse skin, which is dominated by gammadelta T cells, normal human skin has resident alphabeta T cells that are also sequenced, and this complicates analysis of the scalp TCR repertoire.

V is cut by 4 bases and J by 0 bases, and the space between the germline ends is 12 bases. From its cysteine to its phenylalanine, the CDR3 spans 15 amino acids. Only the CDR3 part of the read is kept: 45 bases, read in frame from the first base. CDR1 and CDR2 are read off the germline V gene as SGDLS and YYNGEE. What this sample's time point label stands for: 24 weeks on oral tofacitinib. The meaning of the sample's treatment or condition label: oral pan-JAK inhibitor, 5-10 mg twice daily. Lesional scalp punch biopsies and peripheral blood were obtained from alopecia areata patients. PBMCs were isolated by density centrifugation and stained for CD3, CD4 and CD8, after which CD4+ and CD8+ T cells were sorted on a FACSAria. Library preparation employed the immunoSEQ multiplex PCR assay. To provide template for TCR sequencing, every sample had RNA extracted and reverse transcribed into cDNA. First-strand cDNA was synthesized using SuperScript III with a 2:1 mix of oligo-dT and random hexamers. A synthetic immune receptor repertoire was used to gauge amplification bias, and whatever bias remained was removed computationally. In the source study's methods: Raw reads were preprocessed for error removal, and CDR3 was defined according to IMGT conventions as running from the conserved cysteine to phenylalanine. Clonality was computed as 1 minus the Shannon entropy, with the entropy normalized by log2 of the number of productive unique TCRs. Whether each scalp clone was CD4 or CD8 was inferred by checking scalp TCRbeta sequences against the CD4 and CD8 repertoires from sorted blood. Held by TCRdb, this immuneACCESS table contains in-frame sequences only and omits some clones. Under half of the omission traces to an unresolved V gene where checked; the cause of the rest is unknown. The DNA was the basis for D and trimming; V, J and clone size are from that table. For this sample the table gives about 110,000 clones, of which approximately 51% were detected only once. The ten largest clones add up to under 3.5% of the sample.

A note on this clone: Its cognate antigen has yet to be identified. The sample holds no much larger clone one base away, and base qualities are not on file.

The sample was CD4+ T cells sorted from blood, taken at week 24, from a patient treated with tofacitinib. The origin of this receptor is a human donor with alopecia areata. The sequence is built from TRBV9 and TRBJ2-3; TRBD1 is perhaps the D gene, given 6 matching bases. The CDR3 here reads CASSRQASSTDTQYF. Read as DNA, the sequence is TGTGCCAGCAGCCGACAGGCCTCAAGCACAGATACGCAGTATTTT. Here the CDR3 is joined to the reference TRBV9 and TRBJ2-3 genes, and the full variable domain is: DSGVTQTPKHLITATGQRVTLRCSPRSGDLSVYWYQQSLDQGLQFLIQYYNGEERAKGNILERFSAQQFPDLHSELNLSSLELGDSALYFCASSRQASSTDTQYFGPGTRLTVL.